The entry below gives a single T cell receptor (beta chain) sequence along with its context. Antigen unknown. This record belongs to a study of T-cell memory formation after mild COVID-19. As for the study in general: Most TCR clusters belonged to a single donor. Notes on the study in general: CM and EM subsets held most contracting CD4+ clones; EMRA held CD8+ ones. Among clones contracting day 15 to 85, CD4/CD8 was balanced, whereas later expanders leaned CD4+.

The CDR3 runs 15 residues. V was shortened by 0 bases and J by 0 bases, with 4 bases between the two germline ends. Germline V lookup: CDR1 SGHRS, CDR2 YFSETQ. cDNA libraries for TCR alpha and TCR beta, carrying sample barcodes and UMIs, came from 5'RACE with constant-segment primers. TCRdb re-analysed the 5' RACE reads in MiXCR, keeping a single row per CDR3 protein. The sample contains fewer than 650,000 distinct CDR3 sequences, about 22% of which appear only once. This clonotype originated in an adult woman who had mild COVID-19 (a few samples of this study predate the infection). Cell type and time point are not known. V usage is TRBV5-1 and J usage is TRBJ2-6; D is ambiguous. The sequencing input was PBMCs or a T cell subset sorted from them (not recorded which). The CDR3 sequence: CASSLGNSGANVLTF. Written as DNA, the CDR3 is TGCGCCAGCAGCTTGGGTAACTCTGGGGCCAACGTCCTGACTTTC.